The 5 T cell receptor beta chains below all came from one sample that was sequenced in a study of T-cell reconstitution after alpha-beta-depleted transplantation in children. Unique molecular identifiers featured in how the TCRbeta library was prepared. Each CDR3 protein gets one entry after TCRdb re-called the PCR reads with MiXCR. Among a few hundred thousand distinct CDR3 sequences, 10% to 15% were seen once, and the ten largest hold approximately 2.1%. The sequencing used PBMCs, mostly from graft donor cells, collected 360 days after TCRalphabeta/CD19-depleted stem cell transplant. Every receptor here comes from a male patient aged 5 to 17 who had a stem cell transplant for acute myeloid leukemia, so the T cells may come from the graft donor.

This clonotype was recorded many times. The chain employs TRBV6-5 and TRBJ2-7; 8 nucleotides match TRBD2. This CDR3 comprises 16 residues. The germline V gene has CDR1 MNHEY and CDR2 SVGAGI. V lost 4 bases to trimming and J lost 6 bases; unmatched junction nucleotides: 14. This CDR3 is CASSSVAQAGVGEQYF. The CDR3 coding sequence is TGTGCCAGCAGTTCCGTTGCCCAAGCGGGAGTGGGCGAGCAGTACTTC.

This clonotype was seen a handful of times. The chain has TRBV14 and TRBJ2-7; TRBD2 is a possible D gene (7 bases). Trimming took 5 bases from V and 1 from J, leaving 18 bases between them. This CDR3 region has 16 residues. The germline gives CDR1 SGHDN, CDR2 FVKESK. Written as DNA, the CDR3 is TGTGCCAGCAGCTTGAGGGGGGGACTCACGTCCTACGAGCAGTACTTC. This translates into CASSLRGGLTSYEQYF. The variable domain in full, completed from reference TRBV14 and TRBJ2-7, reads EAGVTQFPSHSVIEKGQTVTLRCDPISGHDNLYWYRRVMGKEIKFLLHFVKESKQDESGMPNNRFLAERTGGTYSTLKVQPAELEDSGVYFCASSLRGGLTSYEQYFGPGTRLTVT.

This clonotype was picked up a small number of times. The chain has TRBV20-1 and TRBJ1-1, with a weak D call TRBD1 (5 bases). The germline V gene has CDR1 DFQATT and CDR2 SNEGSKA (reference sequence). CDR3 length: 13 amino acids. With 0 bases removed from V and 8 bases from J, the gap between germline ends came to 13 bases. CDR3 residues: CSARDRPGREAFF. The CDR3 DNA sequence: TGCAGTGCTAGAGATCGACCGGGACGAGAAGCTTTCTTT.

This clonotype was seen a few times. The rearrangement uses TRBV5-1 and TRBJ2-1; TRBD2 agrees at 11 bases. Germline loops: CDR1 SGHRS, CDR2 YFSETQ. Unmatched junction bases numbered 5, after V lost 4 bases and J lost 5 bases. The length of the CDR3 is 15 residues. DNA for the CDR3: TGCGCCAGCAGCGCGACTAGCGGGAACCACAATGAGCAGTTCTTC. As protein: CASSATSGNHNEQFF.

This clonotype came up many times. The chain combines TRBV29-1 with TRBJ2-5; 9 nucleotides line up with TRBD1. The V and J ends lost 6 bases and 4 bases, in that order; junction bases with no gene match: 6. CDR3 length: 13 residues. Germline V gene sequence: CDR1 SQVTM, CDR2 ANQGSEA. CDR3 residues: CSVYRGQGETQYF. CDR3 sequence (DNA): TGCAGCGTCTACAGGGGGCAGGGAGAGACCCAGTACTTC.